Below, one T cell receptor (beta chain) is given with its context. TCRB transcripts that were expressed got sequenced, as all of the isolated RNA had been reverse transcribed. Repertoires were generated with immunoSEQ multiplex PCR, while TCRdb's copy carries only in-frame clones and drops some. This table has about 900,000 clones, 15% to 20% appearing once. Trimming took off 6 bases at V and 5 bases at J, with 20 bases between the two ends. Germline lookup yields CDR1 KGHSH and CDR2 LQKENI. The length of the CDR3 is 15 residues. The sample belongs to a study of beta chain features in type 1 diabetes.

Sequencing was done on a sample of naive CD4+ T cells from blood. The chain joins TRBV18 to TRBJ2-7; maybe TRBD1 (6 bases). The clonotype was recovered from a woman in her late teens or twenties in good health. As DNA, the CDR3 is TGTGCCAGCTCCCGGACAGTCAAGGACGTGGACGAGCAGTACTTC. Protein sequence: CASSRTVKDVDEQYF.